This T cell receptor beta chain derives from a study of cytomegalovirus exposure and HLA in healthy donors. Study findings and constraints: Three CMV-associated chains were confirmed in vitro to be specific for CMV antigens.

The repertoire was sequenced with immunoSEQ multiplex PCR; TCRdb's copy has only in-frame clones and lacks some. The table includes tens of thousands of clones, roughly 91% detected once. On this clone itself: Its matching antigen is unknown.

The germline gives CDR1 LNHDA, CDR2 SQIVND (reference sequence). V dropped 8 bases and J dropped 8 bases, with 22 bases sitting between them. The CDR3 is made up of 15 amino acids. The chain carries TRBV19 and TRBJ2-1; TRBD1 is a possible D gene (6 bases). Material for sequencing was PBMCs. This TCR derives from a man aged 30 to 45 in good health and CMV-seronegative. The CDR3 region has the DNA TGTGCCAGTTGGGGAATGGAACAGGGTCAGCATGAGCAGTTCTTC. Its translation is CASWGMEQGQHEQFF. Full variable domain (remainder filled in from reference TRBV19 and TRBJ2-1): DGGITQSPKYLFRKEGQNVTLSCEQNLNHDAMYWYRQDPGQGLRLIYYSQIVNDFQKGDIAEGYSVSREKKESFPLTVTSAQKNPTAFYLCASWGMEQGQHEQFFGPGTRLTVL.